Shown below are 12 T cell receptor beta chains from a single sample sequenced in a study of blood T cell repertoires in COVID-19. Some clones are missing from TCRdb's copy, which holds only in-frame ones; the method was immunoSEQ multiplex PCR. Of 200,000 or so clones in the sample, approximately 90% were seen once. Sample: PBMCs or T cells enriched from blood (not recorded which). The receptors were sampled from a woman aged 40 to 49 with acute COVID-19.

There are a few counts of this clone. The chain uses TRBV9 and TRBJ2-2, with TRBD2 matching over 14 bases. Trimming removed 4 bases from V and 5 bases from J; junction bases left unmatched: 7. The germline V gene has CDR1 SGDLS and CDR2 YYNGEE. The CDR3 covers 17 residues. The CDR3 here is CASSPRLAGGLTGELFF. CDR3 bases: TGTGCCAGCAGCCCAAGACTAGCGGGGGGGCTTACCGGGGAGCTGTTTTTT.

The gene calls are TRBV5-1 and TRBJ1-3, with 8 nucleotides matching TRBD1. The V gene's germline CDR1 is SGHRS and CDR2 YFSETQ. CDR3 length: 19 amino acids. The trim removed 3 bases at V and 2 bases at J, leaving 16 bases unmatched. The CDR3 DNA reads as TGCGCCAGCAGCTACAATGGACCTAGACAGGGGAGCCCTGGAAACACCATATATTTT. This encodes CASSYNGPRQGSPGNTIYF. Supplemented by reference TRBV5-1 and TRBJ1-3, the full variable domain reads KAGVTQTPRYLIKTRGQQVTLSCSPISGHRSVSWYQQTPGQGLQFLFEYFSETQRNKGNFPGRFSGRQFSNSRSEMNVSTLELGDSALYLCASSYNGPRQGSPGNTIYFGEGSWLTVV.

The genes are TRBV6-4 and TRBJ1-2; D is perhaps TRBD1 (5 bases). With 0 bases removed from V and 8 bases from J, the gap between germline ends came to 13 bases. The length of the CDR3 is 14 residues. The V gene's germline CDR1 is MRHNA and CDR2 SNTAGT. CDR3 nucleotide sequence: TGTGCCAGCAGTGACTCGCCCCGCCGGGGGGGCTACACCTTC. It encodes CASSDSPRRGGYTF.

This chain uses TRBV5-1 with TRBJ2-1; D is unresolved. V lost 2 bases, J lost 0 bases, and 9 bases lay in between. The V gene's germline CDR1 is SGHRS and CDR2 YFSETQ. The CDR3 loop spans 15 amino acids. The CDR3, as DNA: TGCGCCAGCAGCTTTCCCAGTGACTCCTACAATGAGCAGTTCTTC. Translating gives CASSFPSDSYNEQFF.

This chain joins TRBV19 and TRBJ1-5; 8 bases match TRBD1. The germline V gene has CDR1 LNHDA and CDR2 SQIVND (reference sequence). Germline trimming cut 3 bases from V and 2 bases from J; bases unmatched to any gene: 3. The CDR3 runs 15 residues. CDR3 sequence reads: CASSITGQGNQPQHF. CDR3 nucleotide sequence: TGTGCCAGTAGTATTACGGGACAGGGCAATCAGCCCCAGCATTTT.

This chain connects TRBV7-8 to TRBJ2-7, with a weak D call TRBD1 (6 bases). The CDR3 is 13 amino acids. Germline lookup yields CDR1 SGHVS and CDR2 FQNEAQ. The germline V and J ends were trimmed by 5 bases and 3 bases, with 11 bases remaining between them. CDR3 nucleotide sequence: TGTGCCAGCAGCCCACAGGGCCACTACGAGCAGTACGTC. Amino acid sequence: CASSPQGHYEQYV.

V is TRBV5-6 and J is TRBJ1-1, with D unresolved. V was trimmed by 4 bases and J by 0 bases, leaving 10 bases between them. The CDR3 extends over 14 amino acids. CDR1 and CDR2 from the germline V gene are SGHDT and YYEEEE. The CDR3 sequence is CASSPVVLNTEAFF. DNA of the CDR3: TGTGCCAGCAGCCCTGTCGTCCTGAACACTGAAGCTTTCTTT.

The chain combines TRBV5-1 with TRBJ1-2; TRBD1 matches at 9 bases. The germline V gene encodes CDR1 SGHRS and CDR2 YFSETQ. The CDR3 totals 16 residues. V trimming: 5 bases; J trimming: 4 bases; junction bases outside the gene matches: 12. The CDR3 here is CASSEHLGQGTYGYTF. The CDR3 DNA sequence: TGCGCCAGCAGTGAACACCTGGGACAGGGTACCTATGGCTACACCTTC.

V is TRBV5-1 and J is TRBJ2-2, with a tentative D call TRBD2 (5 bases). The CDR3 totals 13 residues. Germline values: CDR1 SGHRS, CDR2 YFSETQ. The V end was cut by 10 bases, the J end by 1 base, with 11 bases between. The CDR3 DNA reads TGCGCCTCGACCGGGGTGAACACCGGGGAGCTGTTTTTT. Translating it yields CASTGVNTGELFF.

The chain links TRBV5-8 to TRBJ2-7; D is perhaps TRBD1 (6 bases). Germline V gene sequence: CDR1 SGHTS, CDR2 YDEGEE. This CDR3 is 14 amino acids long. Trimming removed 4 bases from V and 0 bases from J, with 11 bases in between. The CDR3 spells CASSRMDSSYEQYF. The CDR3 DNA is TGTGCCAGCAGCCGGATGGACAGCTCCTACGAGCAGTACTTC.

V and J are TRBV4-3 and TRBJ2-3; D is perhaps TRBD2 (6 bases). The CDR3 consists of 16 residues. Germline V gene sequence: CDR1 LGHNA, CDR2 YSLEER. V dropped 0 bases and J dropped 4 bases, with 14 bases sitting between them. DNA of the CDR3: TGCGCCAGCAGCCAAGAGAGACGGTGGGGGGCAGATACGCAGTATTTT. Protein product: CASSQERRWGADTQYF.

The rearrangement uses TRBV4-3 and TRBJ1-2; no reliable D call. Germline V gene sequence: CDR1 LGHNA, CDR2 YSLEER. V lost 0 bases to trimming and J lost 8 bases, with 13 bases between them. This CDR3 spans 14 amino acids. In DNA, the CDR3 is TGCGCCAGCAGCCAAGACGAGTCAAATACGGGCTACACCTTC. Amino acid sequence: CASSQDESNTGYTF.